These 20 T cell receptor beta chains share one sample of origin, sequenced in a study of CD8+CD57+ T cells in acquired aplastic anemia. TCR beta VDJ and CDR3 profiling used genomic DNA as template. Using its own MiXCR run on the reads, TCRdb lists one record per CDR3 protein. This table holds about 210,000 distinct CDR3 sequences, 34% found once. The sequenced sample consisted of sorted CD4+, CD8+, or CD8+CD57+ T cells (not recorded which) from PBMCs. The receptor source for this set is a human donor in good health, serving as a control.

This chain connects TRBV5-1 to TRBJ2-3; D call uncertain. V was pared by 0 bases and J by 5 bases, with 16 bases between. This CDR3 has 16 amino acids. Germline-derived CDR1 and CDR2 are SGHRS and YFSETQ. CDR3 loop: CASSLEIAGPVDTQYF. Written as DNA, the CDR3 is TGCGCCAGCAGCTTGGAGATAGCCGGCCCCGTAGATACGCAGTATTTT.

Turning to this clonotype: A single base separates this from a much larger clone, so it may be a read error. The CDR3 spells CARSPGGFSSYEQYF. CDR3 in DNA: TGTGCCCGCAGCCCTGGGGGGTTTAGCTCCTACGAGCAGTACTTC. The chain has TRBV25-1 and TRBJ2-7; weak D call: TRBD2 (6 bases). This CDR3 has 15 amino acids. The germline V gene encodes CDR1 MGHDK and CDR2 SYGVNS.

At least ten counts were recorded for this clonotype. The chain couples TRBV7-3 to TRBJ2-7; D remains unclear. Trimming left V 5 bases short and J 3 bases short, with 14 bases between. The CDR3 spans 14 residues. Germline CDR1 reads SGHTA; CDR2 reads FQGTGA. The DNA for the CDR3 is TGTGCCAGCAGCCAAGAAGTCGGAGACTACGAGCAGTACTTC. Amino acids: CASSQEVGDYEQYF. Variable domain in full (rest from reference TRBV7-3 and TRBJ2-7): GAGVSQTPSNKVTEKGKYVELRCDPISGHTALYWYRQSLGQGPEFLIYFQGTGAADDSGLPNDRFFAVRPEGSVSTLKIQRTERGDSAVYLCASSQEVGDYEQYFGPGTRLTVT.

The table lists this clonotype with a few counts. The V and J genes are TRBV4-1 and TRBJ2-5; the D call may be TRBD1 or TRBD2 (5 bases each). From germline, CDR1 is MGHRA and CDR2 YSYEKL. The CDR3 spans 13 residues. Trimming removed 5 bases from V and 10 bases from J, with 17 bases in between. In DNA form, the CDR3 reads TGCGCCAGCAGCAGGGGCCCAATGGCGGGCCAGTACTTC. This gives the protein CASSRGPMAGQYF.

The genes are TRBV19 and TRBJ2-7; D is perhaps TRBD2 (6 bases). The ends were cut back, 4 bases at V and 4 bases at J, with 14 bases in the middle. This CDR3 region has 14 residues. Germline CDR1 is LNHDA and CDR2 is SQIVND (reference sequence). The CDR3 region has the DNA TGTGCCAGTAGTAGACCGGGAGAAGTGTACGAGCAGTACTTC. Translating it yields CASSRPGEVYEQYF.

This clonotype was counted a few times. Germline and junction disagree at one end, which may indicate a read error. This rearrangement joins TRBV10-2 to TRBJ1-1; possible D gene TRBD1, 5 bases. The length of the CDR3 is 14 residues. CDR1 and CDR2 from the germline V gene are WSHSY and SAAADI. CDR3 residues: CASSYMGGRAEAFF. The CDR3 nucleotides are TGTGCCAGCAGTTACATGGGGGGTCGGGCTGAAGCTTTCTTT.

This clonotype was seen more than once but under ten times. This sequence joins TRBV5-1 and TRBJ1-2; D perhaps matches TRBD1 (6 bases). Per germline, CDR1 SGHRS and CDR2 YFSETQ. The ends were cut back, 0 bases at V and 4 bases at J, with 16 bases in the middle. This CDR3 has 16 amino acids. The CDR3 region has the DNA TGCGCCAGCAGCTTGGGTTGGGGGCTTAAGATCTATGGCTACACCTTC. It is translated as CASSLGWGLKIYGYTF.

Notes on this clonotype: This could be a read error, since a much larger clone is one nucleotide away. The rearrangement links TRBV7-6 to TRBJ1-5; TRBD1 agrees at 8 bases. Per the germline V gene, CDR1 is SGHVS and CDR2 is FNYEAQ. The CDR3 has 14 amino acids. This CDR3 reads CTSSFSTGDQPQHF. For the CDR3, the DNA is TGTACCAGCAGCTTTTCGACAGGGGATCAGCCCCAGCATTTT. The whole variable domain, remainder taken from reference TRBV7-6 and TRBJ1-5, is GAGVSQSPRYKVTKRGQDVALRCDPISGHVSLYWYRQALGQGPEFLTYFNYEAQQDKSGLPNDRFSAERPEGSISTLTIQRTEQRDSAMYRCTSSFSTGDQPQHFGDGTRLSIL.

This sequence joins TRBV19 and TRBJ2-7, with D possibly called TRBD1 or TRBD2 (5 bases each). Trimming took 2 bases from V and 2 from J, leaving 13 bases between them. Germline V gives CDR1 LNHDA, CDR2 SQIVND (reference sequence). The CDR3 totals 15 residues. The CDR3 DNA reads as TGTGCCAGTAGTATACTCCGGGACGGAGCCTACGAGCAGTACTTC. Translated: CASSILRDGAYEQYF.

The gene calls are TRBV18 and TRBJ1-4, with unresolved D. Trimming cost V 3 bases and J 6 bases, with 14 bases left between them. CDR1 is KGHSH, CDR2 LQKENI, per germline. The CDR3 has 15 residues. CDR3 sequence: CASSPMKMDYEKLFF. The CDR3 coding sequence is TGTGCCAGCTCACCTATGAAGATGGATTATGAAAAACTGTTTTTT.

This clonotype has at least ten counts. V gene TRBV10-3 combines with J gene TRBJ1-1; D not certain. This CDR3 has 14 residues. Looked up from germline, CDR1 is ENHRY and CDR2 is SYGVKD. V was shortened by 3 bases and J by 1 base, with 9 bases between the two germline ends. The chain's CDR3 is CAISDLWENTEAFF. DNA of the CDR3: TGTGCCATCAGTGACTTGTGGGAGAACACTGAAGCTTTCTTT.

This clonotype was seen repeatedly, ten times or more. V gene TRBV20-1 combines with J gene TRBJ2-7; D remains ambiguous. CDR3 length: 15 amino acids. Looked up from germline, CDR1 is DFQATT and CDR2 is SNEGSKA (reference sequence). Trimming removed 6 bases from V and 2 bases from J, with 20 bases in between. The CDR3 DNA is TGCAGTGCCAACCCTTTGGCTCGGAAAGCCTACGAGCAGTACTTC. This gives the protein CSANPLARKAYEQYF.

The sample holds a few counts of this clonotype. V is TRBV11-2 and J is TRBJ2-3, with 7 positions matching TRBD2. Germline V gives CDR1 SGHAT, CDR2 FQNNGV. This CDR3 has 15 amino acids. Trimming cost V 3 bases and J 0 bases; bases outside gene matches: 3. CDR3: CASSLVAGSTDTQYF. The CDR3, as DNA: TGTGCCAGCAGCTTGGTAGCGGGTAGCACAGATACGCAGTATTTT.

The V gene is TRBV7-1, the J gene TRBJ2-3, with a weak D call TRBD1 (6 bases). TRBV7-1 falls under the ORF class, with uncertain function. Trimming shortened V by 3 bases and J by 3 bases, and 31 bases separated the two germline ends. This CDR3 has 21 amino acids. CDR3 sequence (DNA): TGTGCCAGCAGCTCCGGTATTAGGGGGACGCGGACAAAGCATCCAACAGATACGCAGTATTTT. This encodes CASSSGIRGTRTKHPTDTQYF.

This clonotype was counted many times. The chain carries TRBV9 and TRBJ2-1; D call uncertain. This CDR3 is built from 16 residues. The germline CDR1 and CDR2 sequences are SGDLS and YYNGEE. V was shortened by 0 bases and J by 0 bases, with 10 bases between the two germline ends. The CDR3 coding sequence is TGTGCCAGCAGCGTAGTAGGGCGGCTCTCCTACAATGAGCAGTTCTTC. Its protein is CASSVVGRLSYNEQFF.

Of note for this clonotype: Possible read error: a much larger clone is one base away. This CDR3 reads CASSLVAGGGGQGTQYF. The CDR3 nucleotides read TGTGCCAGCAGCTTAGTAGCGGGTGGGGGGGGCCAAGGGACCCAGTACTTC. The chain is built from TRBV7-7 and TRBJ2-5; D perhaps matches TRBD2 (7 bases). Germline CDR1 reads SSHAT; CDR2 reads FNYEAQ (reference sequence). The CDR3 extends over 17 amino acids.

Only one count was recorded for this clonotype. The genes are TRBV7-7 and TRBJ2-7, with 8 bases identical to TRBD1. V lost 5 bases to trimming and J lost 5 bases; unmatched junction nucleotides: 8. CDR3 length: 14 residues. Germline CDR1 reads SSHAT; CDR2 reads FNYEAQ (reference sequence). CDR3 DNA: TGTGCCAGCAGCCGCGGGACAGGCTATAACGAGCAGTACTTC. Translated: CASSRGTGYNEQYF.

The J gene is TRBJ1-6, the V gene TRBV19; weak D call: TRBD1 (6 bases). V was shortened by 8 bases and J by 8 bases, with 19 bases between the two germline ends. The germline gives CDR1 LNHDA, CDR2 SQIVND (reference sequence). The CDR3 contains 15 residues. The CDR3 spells CASGRVGGRDSPLHF. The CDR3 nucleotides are TGTGCCAGTGGGCGTGTCGGGGGGCGGGATTCACCCCTCCACTTT.

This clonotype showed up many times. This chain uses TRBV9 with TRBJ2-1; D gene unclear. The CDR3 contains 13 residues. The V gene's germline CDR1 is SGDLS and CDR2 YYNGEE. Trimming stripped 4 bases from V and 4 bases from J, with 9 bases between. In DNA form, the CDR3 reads TGTGCCAGCAGCTCGGACCCGTACAATGAGCAGTTCTTC. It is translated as CASSSDPYNEQFF.

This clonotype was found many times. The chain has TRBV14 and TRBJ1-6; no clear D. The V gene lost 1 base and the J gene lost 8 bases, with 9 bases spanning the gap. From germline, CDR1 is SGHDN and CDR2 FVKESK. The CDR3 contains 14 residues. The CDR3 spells CASSQADAHSPLHF. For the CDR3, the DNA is TGTGCCAGCAGCCAAGCTGACGCGCATTCACCCCTCCACTTT.